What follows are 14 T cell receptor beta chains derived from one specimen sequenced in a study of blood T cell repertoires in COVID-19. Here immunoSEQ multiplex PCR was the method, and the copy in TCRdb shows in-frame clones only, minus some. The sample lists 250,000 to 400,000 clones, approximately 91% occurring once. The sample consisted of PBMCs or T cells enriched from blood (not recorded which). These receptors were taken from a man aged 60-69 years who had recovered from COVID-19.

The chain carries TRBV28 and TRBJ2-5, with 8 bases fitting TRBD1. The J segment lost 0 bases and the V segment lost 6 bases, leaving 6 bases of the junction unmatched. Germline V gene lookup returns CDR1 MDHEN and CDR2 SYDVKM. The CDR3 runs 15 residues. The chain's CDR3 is CASRPTGEYQETQYF. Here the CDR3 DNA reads TGTGCCAGCAGGCCGACAGGGGAGTACCAAGAGACCCAGTACTTC.

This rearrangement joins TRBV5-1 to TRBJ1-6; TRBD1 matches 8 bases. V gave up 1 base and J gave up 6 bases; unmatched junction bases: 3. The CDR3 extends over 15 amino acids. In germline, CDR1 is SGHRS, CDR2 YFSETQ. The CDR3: CASSLRQGSNSPLHF. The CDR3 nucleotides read TGCGCCAGCAGCTTGAGACAGGGGAGTAATTCACCCCTCCACTTT.

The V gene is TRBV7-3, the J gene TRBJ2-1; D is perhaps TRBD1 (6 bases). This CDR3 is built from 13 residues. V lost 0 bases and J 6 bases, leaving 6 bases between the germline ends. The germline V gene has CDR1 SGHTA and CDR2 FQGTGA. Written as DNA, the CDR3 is TGTGCCAGCAGCTTAACGGGGGCCAATGAGCAGTTCTTC. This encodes CASSLTGANEQFF.

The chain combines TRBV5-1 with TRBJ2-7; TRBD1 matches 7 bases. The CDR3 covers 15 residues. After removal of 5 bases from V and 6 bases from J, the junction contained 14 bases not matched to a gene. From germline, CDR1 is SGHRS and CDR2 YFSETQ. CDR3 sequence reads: CASRDETGQGVEQYF. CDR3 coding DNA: TGCGCCAGCAGGGATGAGACAGGGCAAGGAGTCGAGCAGTACTTC.

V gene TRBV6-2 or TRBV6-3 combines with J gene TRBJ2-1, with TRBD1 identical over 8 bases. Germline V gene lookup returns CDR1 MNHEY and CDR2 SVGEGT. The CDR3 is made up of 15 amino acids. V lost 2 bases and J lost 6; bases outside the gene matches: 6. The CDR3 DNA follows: TGTGCCAGCAGTTACCACAGGGGGGCGTCCAATGAGCAGTTCTTC. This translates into CASSYHRGASNEQFF.

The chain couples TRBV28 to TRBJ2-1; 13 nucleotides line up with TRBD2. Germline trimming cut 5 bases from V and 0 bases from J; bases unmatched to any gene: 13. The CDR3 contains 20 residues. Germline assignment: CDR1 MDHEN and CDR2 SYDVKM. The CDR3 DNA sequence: TGTGCCAGCAGTACCTACCGGACTAGCGGGAGTCCCCGCTCCTACAATGAGCAGTTCTTC. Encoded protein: CASSTYRTSGSPRSYNEQFF.

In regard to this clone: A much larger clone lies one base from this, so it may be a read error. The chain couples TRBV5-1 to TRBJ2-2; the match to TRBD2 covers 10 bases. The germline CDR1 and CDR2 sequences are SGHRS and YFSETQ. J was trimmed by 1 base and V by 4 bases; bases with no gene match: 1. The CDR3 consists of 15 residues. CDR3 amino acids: CASSRTSGNTGELFF. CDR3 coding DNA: TGCGCCAGCAGCAGGACTAGCGGGAACACCGGGGAGCTGTTTTTT.

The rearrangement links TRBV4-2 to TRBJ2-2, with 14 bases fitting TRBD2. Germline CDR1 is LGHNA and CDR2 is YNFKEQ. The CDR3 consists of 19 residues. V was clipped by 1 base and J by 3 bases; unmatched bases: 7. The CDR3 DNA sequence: TGTGCCAGCAGCCAAGTTGGGACTAGCGGGAGTTGGGACACCGGGGAGCTGTTTTTT. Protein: CASSQVGTSGSWDTGELFF.

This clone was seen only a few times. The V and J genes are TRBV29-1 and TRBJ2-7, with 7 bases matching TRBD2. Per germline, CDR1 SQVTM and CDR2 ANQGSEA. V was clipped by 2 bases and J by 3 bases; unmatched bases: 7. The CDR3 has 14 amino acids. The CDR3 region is CSVESREGNYEQYF. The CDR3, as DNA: TGCAGCGTTGAATCGAGGGAGGGGAACTACGAGCAGTACTTC.

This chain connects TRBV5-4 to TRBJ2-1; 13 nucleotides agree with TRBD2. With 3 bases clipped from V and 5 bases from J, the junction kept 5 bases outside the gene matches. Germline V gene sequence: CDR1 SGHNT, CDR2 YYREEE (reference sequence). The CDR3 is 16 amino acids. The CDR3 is CASSYLLAGGNNEQFF. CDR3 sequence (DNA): TGTGCCAGCAGCTACCTACTAGCGGGAGGGAACAATGAGCAGTTCTTC.

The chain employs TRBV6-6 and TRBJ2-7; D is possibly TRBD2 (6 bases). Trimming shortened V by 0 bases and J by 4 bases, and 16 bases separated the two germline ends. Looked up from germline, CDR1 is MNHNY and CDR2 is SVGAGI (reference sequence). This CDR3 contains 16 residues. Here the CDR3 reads CASSYSPSGLEYEQYF. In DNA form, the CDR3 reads TGTGCCAGCAGTTACTCGCCAAGCGGGTTGGAGTACGAGCAGTACTTC.

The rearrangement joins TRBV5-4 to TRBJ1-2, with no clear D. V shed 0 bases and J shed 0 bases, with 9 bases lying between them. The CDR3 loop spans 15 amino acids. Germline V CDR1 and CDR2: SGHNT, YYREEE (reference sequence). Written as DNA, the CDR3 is TGTGCCAGCAGCTTGGACAGCCTATCTAACTATGGCTACACCTTC. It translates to CASSLDSLSNYGYTF.

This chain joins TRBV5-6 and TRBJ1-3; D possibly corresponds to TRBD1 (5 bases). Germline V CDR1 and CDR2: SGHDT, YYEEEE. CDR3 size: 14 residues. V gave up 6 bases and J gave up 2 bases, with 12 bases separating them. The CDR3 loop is CASNHQGAGNTIYF. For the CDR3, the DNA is TGTGCCAGCAACCATCAGGGTGCTGGAAACACCATATATTTT. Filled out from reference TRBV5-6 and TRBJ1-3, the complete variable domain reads DAGVTQSPTHLIKTRGQQVTLRCSPKSGHDTVSWYQQALGQGPQFIFQYYEEEERQRGNFPDRFSGHQFPNYSSELNVNALLLGDSALYLCASNHQGAGNTIYFGEGSWLTVV.

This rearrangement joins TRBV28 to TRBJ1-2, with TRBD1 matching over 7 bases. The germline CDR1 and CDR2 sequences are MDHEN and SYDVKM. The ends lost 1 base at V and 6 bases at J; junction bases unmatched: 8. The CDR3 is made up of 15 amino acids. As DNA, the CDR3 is TGTGCCAGCAGTTTATCGGCAGGGGGAACGGATGGCTACACCTTC. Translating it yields CASSLSAGGTDGYTF.